This TCR beta chain stems from a study of cytomegalovirus exposure and HLA in healthy donors. On the study more broadly: T cells numbering around 190 million yielded 100 million to 120 million unique TCR beta sequences in an earlier analysis.

PCR used 60 Vbeta primers and 13 Jbeta primers. Some clones are missing from TCRdb's copy, which holds only in-frame ones; the method was immunoSEQ multiplex PCR. The data show 95,000 to 150,000 clones, around 66% seen once. CDR1 SGHTA and CDR2 FQGNSA come from the germline V gene. Unmatched junction bases numbered 1, after V lost 5 bases and J lost 5 bases. This CDR3 is 12 amino acids long. The clonotype was recovered from a woman in her thirties or forties in good health and CMV-seropositive. Sequencing used PBMCs. The chain employs TRBV7-2 and TRBJ2-5, with 8 nucleotides matching TRBD1. The CDR3 sequence: CASSRDRETQYF. CDR3 nucleotide sequence: TGTGCCAGCAGCCGGGACAGGGAGACCCAGTACTTC. The whole variable domain, remainder taken from reference TRBV7-2 and TRBJ2-5, is GAGVSQSPSNKVTEKGKDVELRCDPISGHTALYWYRQSLGQGLEFLIYFQGNSAPDKSGLPSDRFSAERTGGSVSTLTIQRTQQEDSAVYLCASSRDRETQYFGPGTRLLVL.